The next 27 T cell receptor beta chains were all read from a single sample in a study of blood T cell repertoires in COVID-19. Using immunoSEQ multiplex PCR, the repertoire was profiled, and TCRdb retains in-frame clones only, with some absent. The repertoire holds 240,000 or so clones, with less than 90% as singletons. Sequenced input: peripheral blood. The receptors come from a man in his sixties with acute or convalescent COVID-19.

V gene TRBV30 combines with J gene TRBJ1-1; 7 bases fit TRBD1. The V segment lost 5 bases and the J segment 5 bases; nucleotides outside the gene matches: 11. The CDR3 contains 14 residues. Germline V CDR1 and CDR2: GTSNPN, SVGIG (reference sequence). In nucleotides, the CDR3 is TGTGCCTGGGCAACAGGGGCGCCGCGAACTGAAGCTTTCTTT. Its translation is CAWATGAPRTEAFF. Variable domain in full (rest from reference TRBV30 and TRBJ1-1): SQTIHQWPATLVQPVGSPLSLECTVEGTSNPNLYWYRQAAGRGLQLLFYSVGIGQISSEVPQNLSASRPQDRQFILSSKKLLLSDSGFYLCAWATGAPRTEAFFGQGTRLTVV.

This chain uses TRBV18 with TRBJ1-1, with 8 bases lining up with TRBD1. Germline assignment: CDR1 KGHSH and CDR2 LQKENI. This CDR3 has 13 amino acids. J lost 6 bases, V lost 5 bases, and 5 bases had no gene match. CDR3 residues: CASSEQGASEAFF. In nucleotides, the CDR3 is TGTGCCAGCTCAGAGCAGGGGGCCTCTGAAGCTTTCTTT.

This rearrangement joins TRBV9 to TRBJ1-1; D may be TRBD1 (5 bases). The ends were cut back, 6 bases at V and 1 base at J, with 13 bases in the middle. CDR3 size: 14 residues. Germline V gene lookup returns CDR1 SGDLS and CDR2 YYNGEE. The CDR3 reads CASTETGENTEAFF. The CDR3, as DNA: TGTGCCAGCACGGAGACGGGGGAGAACACTGAAGCTTTCTTT.

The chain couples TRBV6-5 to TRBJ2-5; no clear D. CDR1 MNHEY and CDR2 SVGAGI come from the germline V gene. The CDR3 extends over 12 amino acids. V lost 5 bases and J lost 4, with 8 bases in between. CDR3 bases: TGTGCCAGCAGTAAACTTTCAGAGACCCAGTACTTC. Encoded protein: CASSKLSETQYF.

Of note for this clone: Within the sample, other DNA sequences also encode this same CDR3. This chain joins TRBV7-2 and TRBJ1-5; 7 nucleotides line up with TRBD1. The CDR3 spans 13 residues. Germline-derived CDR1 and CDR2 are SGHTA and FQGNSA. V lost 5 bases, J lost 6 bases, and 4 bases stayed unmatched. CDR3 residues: CASSQGGGQPQHF. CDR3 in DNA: TGTGCCAGCAGCCAGGGGGGCGGTCAGCCCCAGCATTTT.

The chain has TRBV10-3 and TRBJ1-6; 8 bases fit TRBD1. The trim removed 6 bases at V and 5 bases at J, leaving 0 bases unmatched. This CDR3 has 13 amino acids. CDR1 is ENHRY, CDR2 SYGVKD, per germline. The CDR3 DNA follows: TGTGCCATCAGGACAGGGGATAATTCACCCCTCCACTTT. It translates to CAIRTGDNSPLHF.

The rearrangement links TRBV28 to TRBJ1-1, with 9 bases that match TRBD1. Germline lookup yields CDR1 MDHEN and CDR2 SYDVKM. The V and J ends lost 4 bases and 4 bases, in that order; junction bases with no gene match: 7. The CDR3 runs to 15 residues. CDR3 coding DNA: TGTGCCAGCAGTTACAGGGACAGGGAGGGCACTGAAGCTTTCTTT. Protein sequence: CASSYRDREGTEAFF.

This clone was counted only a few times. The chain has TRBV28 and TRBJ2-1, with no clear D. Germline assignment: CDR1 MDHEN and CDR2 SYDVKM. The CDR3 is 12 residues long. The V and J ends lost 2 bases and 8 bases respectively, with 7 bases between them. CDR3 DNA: TGTGCCAGCAGTTTAGCGGCCGATGAGCAGTTCTTC. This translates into CASSLAADEQFF.

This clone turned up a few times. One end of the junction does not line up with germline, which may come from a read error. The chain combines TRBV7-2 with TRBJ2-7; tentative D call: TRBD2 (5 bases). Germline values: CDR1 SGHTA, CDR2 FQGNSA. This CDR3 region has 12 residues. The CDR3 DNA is TGTGCCAGCAGTCCCAGGCTCGGAGGCCCCCGCTTC. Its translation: CASSPRLGGPRF.

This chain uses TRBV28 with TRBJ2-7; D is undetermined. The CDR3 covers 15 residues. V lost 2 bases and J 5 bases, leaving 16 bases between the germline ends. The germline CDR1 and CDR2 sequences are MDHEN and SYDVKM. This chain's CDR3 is CASSLEPLNIHEQYF. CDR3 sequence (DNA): TGTGCCAGCAGTTTAGAACCGTTAAACATCCACGAGCAGTACTTC.

CDR3 DNA: TGTGCCAGCAGTCAGGGTCTGAAGGAGACCCAGTACTTC. Protein: CASSQGLKETQYF. The chain has TRBV2 and TRBJ2-5; D may be TRBD1 (5 bases). V lost 5 bases, J lost 5 bases, and 12 bases lay in between. This CDR3 is 13 amino acids long. CDR1 is SNHLY, CDR2 FYNNEI, per germline. The variable domain in full, with the rest retrieved from reference TRBV2 and TRBJ2-5, is EPEVTQTPSHQVTQMGQEVILRCVPISNHLYFYWYRQILGQKVEFLVSFYNNEISEKSEIFDDQFSVERPDGSNFTLKIRSTKLEDSAMYFCASSQGLKETQYFGPGTRLLVL.

Here the CDR3 DNA reads TGTGCCAGCAGCTCAGGAGGGACCCTCCACTTT. It translates to CASSSGGTLHF. V usage is TRBV7-3 and J usage is TRBJ1-6; D uncertain. Germline loops: CDR1 SGHTA, CDR2 FQGTGA. The CDR3 is made up of 11 amino acids. V gave up 4 bases and J gave up 14 bases, with 9 bases separating them.

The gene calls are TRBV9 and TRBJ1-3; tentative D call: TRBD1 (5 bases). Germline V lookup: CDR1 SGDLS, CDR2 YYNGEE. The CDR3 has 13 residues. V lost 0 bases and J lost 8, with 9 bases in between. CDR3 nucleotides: TGTGCCAGCAGCGTAGGAGGGACTGACACCATATATTTT. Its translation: CASSVGGTDTIYF.

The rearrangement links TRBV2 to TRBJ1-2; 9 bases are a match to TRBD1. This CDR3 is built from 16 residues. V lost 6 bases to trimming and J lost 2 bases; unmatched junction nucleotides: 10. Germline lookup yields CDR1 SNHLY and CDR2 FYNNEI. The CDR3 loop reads CASSLKGQGGNYGYTF. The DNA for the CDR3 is TGTGCCAGCAGCCTTAAGGGACAGGGAGGGAACTATGGCTACACCTTC.

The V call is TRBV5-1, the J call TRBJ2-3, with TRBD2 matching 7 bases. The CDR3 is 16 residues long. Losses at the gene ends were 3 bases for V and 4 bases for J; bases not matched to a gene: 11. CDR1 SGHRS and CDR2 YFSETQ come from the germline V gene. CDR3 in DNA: TGCGCCAGCAGCTCCCAAAGGGGCGGGAGCGCAGATACGCAGTATTTT. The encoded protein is CASSSQRGGSADTQYF.

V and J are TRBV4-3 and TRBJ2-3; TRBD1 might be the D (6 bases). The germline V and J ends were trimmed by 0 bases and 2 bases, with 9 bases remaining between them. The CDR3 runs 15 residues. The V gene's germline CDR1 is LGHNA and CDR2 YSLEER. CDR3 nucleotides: TGCGCCAGCAGCCAAGACAGGGGAGACACAGATACGCAGTATTTT. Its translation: CASSQDRGDTDTQYF.

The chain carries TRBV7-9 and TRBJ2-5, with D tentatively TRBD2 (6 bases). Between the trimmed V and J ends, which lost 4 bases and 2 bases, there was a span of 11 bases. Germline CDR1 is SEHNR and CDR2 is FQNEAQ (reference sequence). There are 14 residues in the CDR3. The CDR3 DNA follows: TGTGCCAGCAGCTCGTTGCGGGGACAAGAGACCCAGTACTTC. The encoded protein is CASSSLRGQETQYF.

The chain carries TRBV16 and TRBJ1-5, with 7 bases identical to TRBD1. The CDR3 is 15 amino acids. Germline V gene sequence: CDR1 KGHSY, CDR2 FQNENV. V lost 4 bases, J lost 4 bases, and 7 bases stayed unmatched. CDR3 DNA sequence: TGTGCCAGCAGCCGGGACAGTCATGTTAATCAGCCCCAGCATTTT. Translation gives CASSRDSHVNQPQHF.

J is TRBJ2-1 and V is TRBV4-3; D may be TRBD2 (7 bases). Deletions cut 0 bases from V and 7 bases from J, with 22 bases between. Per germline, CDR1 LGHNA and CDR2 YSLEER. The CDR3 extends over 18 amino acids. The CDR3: CASSQDGGAIIGWNEQFF. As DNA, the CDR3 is TGCGCCAGCAGCCAAGATGGGGGGGCTATTATAGGTTGGAATGAGCAGTTCTTC.

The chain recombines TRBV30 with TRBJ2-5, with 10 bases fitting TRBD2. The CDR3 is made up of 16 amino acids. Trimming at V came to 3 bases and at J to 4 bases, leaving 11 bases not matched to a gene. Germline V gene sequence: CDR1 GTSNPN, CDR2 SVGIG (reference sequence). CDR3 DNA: TGTGCCTGGAGCGCCTCTAGCGGGAGAATAGTAGAGACCCAGTACTTC. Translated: CAWSASSGRIVETQYF.

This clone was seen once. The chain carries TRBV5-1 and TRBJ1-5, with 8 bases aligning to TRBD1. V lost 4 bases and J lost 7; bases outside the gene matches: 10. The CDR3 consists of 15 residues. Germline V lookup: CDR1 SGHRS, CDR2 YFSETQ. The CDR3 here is CASSGGAGGEQPQHF. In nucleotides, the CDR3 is TGCGCCAGCAGCGGGGGTGCAGGGGGCGAGCAGCCCCAGCATTTT.

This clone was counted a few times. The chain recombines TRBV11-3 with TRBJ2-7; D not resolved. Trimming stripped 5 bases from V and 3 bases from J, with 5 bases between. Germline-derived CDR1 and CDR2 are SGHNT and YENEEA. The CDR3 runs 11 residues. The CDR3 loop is CASSGSYEQYF. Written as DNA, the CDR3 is TGTGCCAGCAGCGGCAGCTACGAGCAGTACTTC.

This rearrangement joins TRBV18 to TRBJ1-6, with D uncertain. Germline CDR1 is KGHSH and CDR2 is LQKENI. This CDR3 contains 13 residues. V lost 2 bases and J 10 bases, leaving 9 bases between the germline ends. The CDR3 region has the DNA TGTGCCAGCTCACCATCGGAGGGATCACCCCTCCACTTT. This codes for CASSPSEGSPLHF. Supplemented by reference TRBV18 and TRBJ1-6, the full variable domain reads NAGVMQNPRHLVRRRGQEARLRCSPMKGHSHVYWYRQLPEEGLKFMVYLQKENIIDESGMPKERFSAEFPKEGPSILRIQQVVRGDSAAYFCASSPSEGSPLHFGNGTRLTVT.

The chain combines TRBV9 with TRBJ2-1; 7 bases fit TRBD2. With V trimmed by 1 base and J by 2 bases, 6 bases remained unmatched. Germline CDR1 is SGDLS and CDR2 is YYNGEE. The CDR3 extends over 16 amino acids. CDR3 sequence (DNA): TGTGCCAGCAGCGTACCCACCGGGACTACCTACAATGAGCAGTTCTTC. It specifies CASSVPTGTTYNEQFF.

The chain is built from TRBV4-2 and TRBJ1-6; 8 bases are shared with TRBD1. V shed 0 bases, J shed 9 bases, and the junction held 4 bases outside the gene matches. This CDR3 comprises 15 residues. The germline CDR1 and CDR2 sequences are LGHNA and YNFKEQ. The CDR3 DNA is TGTGCCAGCAGCCAAGATGCAGGGGGCCGTTCACCCCTCCACTTT. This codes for CASSQDAGGRSPLHF.

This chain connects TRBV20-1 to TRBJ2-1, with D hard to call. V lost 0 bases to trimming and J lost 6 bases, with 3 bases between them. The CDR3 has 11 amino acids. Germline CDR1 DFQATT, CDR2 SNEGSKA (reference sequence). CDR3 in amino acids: CSARDSNEQFF. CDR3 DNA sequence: TGCAGTGCTAGAGATAGCAATGAGCAGTTCTTC.

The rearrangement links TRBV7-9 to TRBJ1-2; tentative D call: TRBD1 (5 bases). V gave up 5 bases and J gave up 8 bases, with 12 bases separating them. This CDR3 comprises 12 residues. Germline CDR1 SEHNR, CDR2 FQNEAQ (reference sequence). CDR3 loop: CASSPSGGGYTF. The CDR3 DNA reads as TGTGCCAGCAGCCCCTCCGGGGGAGGCTACACCTTC.